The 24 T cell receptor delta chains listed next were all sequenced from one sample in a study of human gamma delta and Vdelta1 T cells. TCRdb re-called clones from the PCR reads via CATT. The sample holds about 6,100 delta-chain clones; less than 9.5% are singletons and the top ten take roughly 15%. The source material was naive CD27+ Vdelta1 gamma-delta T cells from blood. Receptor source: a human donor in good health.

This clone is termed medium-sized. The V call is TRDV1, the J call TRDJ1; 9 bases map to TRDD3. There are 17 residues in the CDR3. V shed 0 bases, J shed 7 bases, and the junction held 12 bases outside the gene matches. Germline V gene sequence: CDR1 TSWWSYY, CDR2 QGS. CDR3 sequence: CALGELRPRTGGPKLIF. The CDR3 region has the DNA TGTGCTCTTGGGGAACTTCGGCCTCGCACTGGGGGACCTAAACTCATCTTT.

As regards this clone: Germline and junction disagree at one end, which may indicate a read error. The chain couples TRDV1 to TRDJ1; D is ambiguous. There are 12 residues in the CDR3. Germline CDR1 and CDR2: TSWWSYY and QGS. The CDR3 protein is CALRERGDKLIF. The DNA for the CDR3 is TGTGCTCTTAGGGAAAGAGGGGATAAACTCATCTTT.

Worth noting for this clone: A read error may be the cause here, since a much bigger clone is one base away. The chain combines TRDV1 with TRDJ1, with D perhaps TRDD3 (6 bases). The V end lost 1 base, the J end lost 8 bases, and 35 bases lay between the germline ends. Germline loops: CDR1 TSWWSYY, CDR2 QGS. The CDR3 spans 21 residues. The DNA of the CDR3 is TGTGCTCTTGGGGAACGCGTTGAGGGTGACCCCACGGTCTGGGGATTATCAAAACTCATCTTT. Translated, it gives CALGERVEGDPTVWGLSKLIF.

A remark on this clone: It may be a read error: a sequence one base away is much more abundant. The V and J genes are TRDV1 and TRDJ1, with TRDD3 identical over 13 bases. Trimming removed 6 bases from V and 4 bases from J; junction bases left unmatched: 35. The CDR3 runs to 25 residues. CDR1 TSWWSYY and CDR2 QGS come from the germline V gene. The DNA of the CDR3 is TGTGCTCTTGGATGTTTGTTCGAACCTTTCCATCGGTACTGGGGGATACGGGGACAAAGCGATAAACTCATCTTT. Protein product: CALGCLFEPFHRYWGIRGQSDKLIF.

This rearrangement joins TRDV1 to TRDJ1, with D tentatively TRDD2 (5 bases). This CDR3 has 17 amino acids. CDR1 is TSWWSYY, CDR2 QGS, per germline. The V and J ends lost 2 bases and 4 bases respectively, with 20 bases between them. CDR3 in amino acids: CALGESLRRVFRDKLIF. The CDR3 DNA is TGTGCTCTTGGGGAATCCCTACGTAGGGTGTTCCGCGATAAACTCATCTTT.

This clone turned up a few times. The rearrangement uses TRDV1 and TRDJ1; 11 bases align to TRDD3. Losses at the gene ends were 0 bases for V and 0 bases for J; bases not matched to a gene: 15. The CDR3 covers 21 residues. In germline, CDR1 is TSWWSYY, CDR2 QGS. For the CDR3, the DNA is TGTGCTCTTGGGGAACTTGGGCCTGGGGGATACCCCCCCAAGTACACCGATAAACTCATCTTT. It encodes CALGELGPGGYPPKYTDKLIF.

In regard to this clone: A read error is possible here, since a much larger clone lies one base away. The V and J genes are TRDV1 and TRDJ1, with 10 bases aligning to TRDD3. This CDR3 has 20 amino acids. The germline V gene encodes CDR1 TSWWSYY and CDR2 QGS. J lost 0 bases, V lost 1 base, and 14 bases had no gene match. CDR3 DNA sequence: TGTGCTCTTGGGGAACACAGAGGTAGGGGGATACGTACTTACACCGATAAACTCATCTTT. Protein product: CALGEHRGRGIRTYTDKLIF.

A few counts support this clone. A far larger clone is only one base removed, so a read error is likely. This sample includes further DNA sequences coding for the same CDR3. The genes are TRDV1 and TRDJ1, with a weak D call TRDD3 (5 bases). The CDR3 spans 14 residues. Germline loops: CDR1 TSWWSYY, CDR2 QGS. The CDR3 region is CALGERGKTDKLIF. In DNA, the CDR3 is TGCGCTCTTGGGGAACGGGGAAAAACCGATAAACTCATCTTT.

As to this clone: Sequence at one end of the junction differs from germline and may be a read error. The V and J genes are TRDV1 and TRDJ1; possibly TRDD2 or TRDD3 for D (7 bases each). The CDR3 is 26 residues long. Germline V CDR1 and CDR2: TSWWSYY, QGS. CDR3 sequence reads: CALGVRLPPSFSYTGVYAQNTDKPIF. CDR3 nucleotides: TGTGCTCTTGGGGTCCGCCTACCTCCTTCCTTTTCTTATACTGGGGTATACGCCCAAAACACCGATAAACCCATCTTT.

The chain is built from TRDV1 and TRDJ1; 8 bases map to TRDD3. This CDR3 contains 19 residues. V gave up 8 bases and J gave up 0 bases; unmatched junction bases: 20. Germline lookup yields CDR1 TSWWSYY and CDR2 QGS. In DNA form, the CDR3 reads TGTGCTCTTAAGGGGCCCGGACGATCCTCCTGGGGGAACACCGATAAACTCATCTTT. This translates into CALKGPGRSSWGNTDKLIF.

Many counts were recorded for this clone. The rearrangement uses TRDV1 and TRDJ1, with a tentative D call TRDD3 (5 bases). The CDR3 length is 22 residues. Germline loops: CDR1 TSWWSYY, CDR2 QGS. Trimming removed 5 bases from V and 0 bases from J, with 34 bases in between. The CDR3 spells CALGKGAIPGGRYHPYTDKLIF. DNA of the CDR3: TGTGCTCTTGGGAAAGGCGCCATTCCAGGGGGTCGTTACCACCCGTACACCGATAAACTCATCTTT.

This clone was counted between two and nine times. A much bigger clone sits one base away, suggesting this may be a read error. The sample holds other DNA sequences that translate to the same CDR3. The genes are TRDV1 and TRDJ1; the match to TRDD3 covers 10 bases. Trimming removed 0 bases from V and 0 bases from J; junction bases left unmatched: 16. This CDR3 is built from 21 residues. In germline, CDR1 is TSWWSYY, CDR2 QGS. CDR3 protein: CALGELVLTGGYAKYTDKLIF. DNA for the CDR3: TGTGCTCTTGGGGAACTAGTTCTTACCGGGGGATACGCGAAGTACACCGATAAACTCATCTTT.

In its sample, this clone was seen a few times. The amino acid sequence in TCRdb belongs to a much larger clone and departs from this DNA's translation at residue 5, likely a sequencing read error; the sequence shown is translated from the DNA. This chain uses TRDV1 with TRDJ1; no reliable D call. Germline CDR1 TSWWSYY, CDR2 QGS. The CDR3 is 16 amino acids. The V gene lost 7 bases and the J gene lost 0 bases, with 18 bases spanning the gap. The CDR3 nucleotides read TGTGCTCTTGCGGCGGCATTCCAGCGGTACACCGATAAACTCATCTTT. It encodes CALAAAFQRYTDKLIF.

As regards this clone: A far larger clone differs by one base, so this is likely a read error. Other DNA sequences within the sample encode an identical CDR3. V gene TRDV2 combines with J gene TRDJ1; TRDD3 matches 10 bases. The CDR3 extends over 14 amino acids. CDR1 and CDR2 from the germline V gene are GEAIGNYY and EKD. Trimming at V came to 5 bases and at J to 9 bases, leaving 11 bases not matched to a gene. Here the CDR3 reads CACASTGGSIQLIF. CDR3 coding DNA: TGTGCCTGTGCCAGCACTGGGGGATCGATCCAACTCATCTTT.

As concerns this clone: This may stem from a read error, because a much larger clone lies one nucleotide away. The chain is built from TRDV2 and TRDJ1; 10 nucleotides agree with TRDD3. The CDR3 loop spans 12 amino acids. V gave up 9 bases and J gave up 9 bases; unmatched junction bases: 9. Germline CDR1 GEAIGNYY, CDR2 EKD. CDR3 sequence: CASTGGSLQLIF. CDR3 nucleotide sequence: TGTGCCAGTACTGGGGGATCGCTCCAACTCATCTTT.

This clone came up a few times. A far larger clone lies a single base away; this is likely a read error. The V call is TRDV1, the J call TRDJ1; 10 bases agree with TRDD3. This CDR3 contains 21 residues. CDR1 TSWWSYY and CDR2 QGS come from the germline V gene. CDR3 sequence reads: CALGGRPSRGIRLWYTDKPIF. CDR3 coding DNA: TGTGCTCTTGGGGGGCGGCCTTCTCGGGGGATACGTCTCTGGTACACCGATAAACCCATCTTT.

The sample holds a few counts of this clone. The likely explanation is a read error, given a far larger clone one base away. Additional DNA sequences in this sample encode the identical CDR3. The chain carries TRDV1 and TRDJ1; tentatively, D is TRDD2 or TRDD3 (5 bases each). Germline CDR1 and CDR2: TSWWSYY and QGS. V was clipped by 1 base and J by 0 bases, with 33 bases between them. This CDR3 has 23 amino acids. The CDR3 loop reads CALGERSDPTPNGDRLYTDKLIF. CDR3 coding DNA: TGTGCTCTTGGGGAACGATCCGACCCTACGCCTAATGGGGACAGGCTGTACACCGATAAACTCATCTTT.

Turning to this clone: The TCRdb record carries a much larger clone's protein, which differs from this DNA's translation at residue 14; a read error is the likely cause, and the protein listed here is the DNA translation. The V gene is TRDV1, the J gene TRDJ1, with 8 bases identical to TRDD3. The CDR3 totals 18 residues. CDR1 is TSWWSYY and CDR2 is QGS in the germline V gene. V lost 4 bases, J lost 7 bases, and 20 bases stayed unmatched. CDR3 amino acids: CALGVSSPWGTTGGKLIF. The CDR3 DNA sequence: TGTGCTCTTGGGGTCTCTTCCCCCTGGGGGACCACGGGGGGTAAACTCATCTTT.

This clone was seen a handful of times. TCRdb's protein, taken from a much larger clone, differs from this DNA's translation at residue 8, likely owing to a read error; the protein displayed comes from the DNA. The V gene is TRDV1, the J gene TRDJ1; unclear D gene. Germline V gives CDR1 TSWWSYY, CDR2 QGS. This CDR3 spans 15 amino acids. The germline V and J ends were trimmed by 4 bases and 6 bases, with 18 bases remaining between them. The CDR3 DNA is TGTGCTCTTGGGGTAACTACCAGGGGCCCTCATAAACTCATCTTT. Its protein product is CALGVTTRGPHKLIF.

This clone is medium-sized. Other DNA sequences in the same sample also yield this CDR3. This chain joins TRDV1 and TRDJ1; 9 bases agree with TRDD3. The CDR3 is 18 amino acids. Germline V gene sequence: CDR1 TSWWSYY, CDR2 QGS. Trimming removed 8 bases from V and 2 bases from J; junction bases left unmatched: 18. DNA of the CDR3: TGTGCTCTTTCTTCCTCCAGGGGATACGCTATTAGAACCGATAAACTCATCTTT. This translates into CALSSSRGYAIRTDKLIF.

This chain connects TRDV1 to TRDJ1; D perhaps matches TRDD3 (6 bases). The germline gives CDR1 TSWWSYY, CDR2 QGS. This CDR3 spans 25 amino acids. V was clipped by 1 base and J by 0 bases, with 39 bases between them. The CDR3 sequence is CALGEQWVVHRRGDQKLRYTDKLIF. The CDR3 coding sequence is TGTGCTCTTGGGGAACAGTGGGTCGTCCATAGGAGGGGGGACCAAAAACTACGGTACACCGATAAACTCATCTTT.

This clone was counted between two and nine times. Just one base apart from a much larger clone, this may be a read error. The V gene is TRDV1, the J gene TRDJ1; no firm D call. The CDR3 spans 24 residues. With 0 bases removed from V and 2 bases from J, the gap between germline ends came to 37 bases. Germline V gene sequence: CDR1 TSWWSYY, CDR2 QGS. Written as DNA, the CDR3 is TGTGCTCTTGGGGAACTTGAAGTGCCTATCGGGGTTTCGCAAGCGGCACAGGTTACCGATAAACTCATCTTT. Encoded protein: CALGELEVPIGVSQAAQVTDKLIF.

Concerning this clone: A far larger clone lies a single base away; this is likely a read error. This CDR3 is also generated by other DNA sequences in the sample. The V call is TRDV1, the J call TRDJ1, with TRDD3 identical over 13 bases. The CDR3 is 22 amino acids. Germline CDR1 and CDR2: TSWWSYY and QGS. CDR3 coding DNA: TGTGCTCTTGGAGAACGAAGTACTGGGGGATACGCCAGGGGGATTTACACCGATAAACTCATCTTT. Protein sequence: CALGERSTGGYARGIYTDKLIF.

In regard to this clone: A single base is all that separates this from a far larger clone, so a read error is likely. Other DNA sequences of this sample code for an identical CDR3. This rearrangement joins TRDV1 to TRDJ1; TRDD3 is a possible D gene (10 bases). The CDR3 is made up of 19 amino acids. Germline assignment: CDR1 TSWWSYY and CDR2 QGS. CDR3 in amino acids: CALGGLPTRTGGLGDKLIF. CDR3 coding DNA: TGTGCCCTTGGGGGCCTTCCTACACGTACTGGGGGATTAGGCGATAAACTCATCTTT.